The 8 T cell receptor beta chains presented below share a single source sample, sequenced in a study of control samples from healthy donors and cancer patients. Assay: immunoSEQ multiplex PCR; the TCRdb copy retains only in-frame clones and omits some. The sample includes about 50,000 clones, 95% to 96% seen only once; the top ten take around 1.9%. Specimen: blood. Receptor source: a woman aged 30 to 39 in good health.

This clone was found once. V usage is TRBV20-1 and J usage is TRBJ2-7; the D gene is possibly TRBD1 (6 bases). The CDR3 is made up of 17 amino acids. Germline V gene sequence: CDR1 DFQATT, CDR2 SNEGSKA (reference sequence). V was cut by 3 bases and J by 7 bases, with 28 bases left in between. CDR3 amino acids: CSASGTSGALTPLEQYF. CDR3 DNA: TGCAGTGCTAGTGGCACCTCAGGGGCGCTAACCCCCTTGGAGCAGTACTTC.

V usage is TRBV28 and J usage is TRBJ2-1, with a tentative D call TRBD2 (6 bases). The CDR3 is 16 amino acids. Germline assignment: CDR1 MDHEN and CDR2 SYDVKM. The V and J ends lost 5 bases and 4 bases respectively, with 18 bases between them. The CDR3 spells CASSAFGVAAYNEQFF. The CDR3 nucleotides are TGTGCCAGCAGTGCCTTTGGGGTAGCGGCATACAATGAGCAGTTCTTC.

V usage is TRBV28 and J usage is TRBJ2-7; 7 positions agree with TRBD2. CDR1 MDHEN and CDR2 SYDVKM come from the germline V gene. The CDR3 length is 16 residues. The V gene end was trimmed by 4 bases and the J gene end by 2 bases; junction bases not matched to a gene: 11. The CDR3 DNA reads as TGTGCCAGCAGTTCCCACGGGAGCGGGGAACCCTACGAGCAGTACTTC. Its translation is CASSSHGSGEPYEQYF.

V is TRBV20-1 and J is TRBJ2-3; D might be TRBD1 (6 bases). V lost 3 bases, J lost 6 bases, and 13 bases lay in between. Germline V gives CDR1 DFQATT, CDR2 SNEGSKA (reference sequence). CDR3 length: 13 amino acids. For the CDR3, the DNA is TGCAGTGCTAGTCGTAGGGGGTTGGATACGCAGTATTTT. Protein product: CSASRRGLDTQYF.

The V and J genes are TRBV19 and TRBJ2-1; D possibly corresponds to TRBD1 (5 bases). The CDR3 contains 14 residues. CDR1 is LNHDA, CDR2 SQIVND, per germline (reference sequence). Trimming removed 3 bases from V and 8 bases from J, with 14 bases in between. CDR3 sequence reads: CASSIVTAWDEQFF. CDR3 in DNA: TGTGCCAGTAGTATTGTGACAGCTTGGGATGAGCAGTTCTTC.

V is TRBV19 and J is TRBJ2-7, with D possibly TRBD2 on 5 matching bases. Trimming removed 1 base at V and 6 bases at J, with 16 bases between. The germline V gene has CDR1 LNHDA and CDR2 SQIVND (reference sequence). The CDR3 contains 15 residues. Here the CDR3 reads CASSIGRGGNGEQYF. CDR3 in DNA: TGTGCCAGTAGTATAGGTCGCGGAGGAAATGGCGAGCAGTACTTC.

The chain combines TRBV24-1 with TRBJ1-4; no clear D gene. Germline CDR1 reads KGHDR; CDR2 reads SFDVKD. Trimming pared 2 bases from V and 4 bases from J, leaving 10 bases between. The CDR3 totals 15 residues. The DNA of the CDR3 is TGTGCCACCAGTGATTCGGACTCCATTAATGAAAAACTGTTTTTT. Residues: CATSDSDSINEKLFF.

A few counts support this clone. The chain recombines TRBV19 with TRBJ1-1, with TRBD1 matching 8 bases. Germline CDR1 and CDR2: LNHDA and SQIVND (reference sequence). This CDR3 is 16 amino acids long. Trimming cost V 5 bases and J 7 bases; bases outside gene matches: 15. CDR3 region: CASSLSQSRDRFEAFF. CDR3 DNA: TGTGCCAGTAGTCTATCTCAGTCCCGGGACAGGTTTGAAGCTTTCTTT.